What follows are 32 T cell receptor beta chains derived from one specimen sequenced in a study of T cell responses to AZD1222 COVID-19 vaccine. This table comes from immunoSEQ multiplex PCR, and its TCRdb copy is limited to in-frame clones, with some not included. The sample lists about 56,000 clones, 70% to 90% occurring once. The specimen comprised peripheral blood, sampled on day 0 of AZD1222 vaccination. All receptors come from an adult in good health.

The genes are TRBV6-5 and TRBJ2-2; the D gene is possibly TRBD1 (6 bases). Trimming cost V 11 bases and J 7 bases, with 23 bases left between them. This CDR3 is 15 amino acids long. Germline lookup yields CDR1 MNHEY and CDR2 SVGAGI. Written as DNA, the CDR3 is TGTGCCGTCTCGCGCGGTACAGGGAAGGGCGGGGAGCTGTTTTTT. It is translated as CAVSRGTGKGGELFF.

In its sample, this clone was seen once. The rearrangement joins TRBV19 to TRBJ2-5; TRBD1 aligns across 9 bases. The V gene's germline CDR1 is LNHDA and CDR2 SQIVND (reference sequence). The trim removed 3 bases at V and 2 bases at J, leaving 4 bases unmatched. The CDR3 covers 15 residues. The CDR3 nucleotides are TGTGCCAGTAGTATTCGGGGACAGGGACAAGAGACCCAGTACTTC. It yields the protein CASSIRGQGQETQYF.

This chain uses TRBV10-3 with TRBJ1-5, with TRBD1 as a possible D gene (5 bases). The V gene lost 0 bases and the J gene lost 0 bases, with 9 bases spanning the gap. From germline, CDR1 is ENHRY and CDR2 SYGVKD. There are 16 residues in the CDR3. The CDR3 DNA sequence: TGTGCCATCAGTGAGTCTTGGGACCTTAGCAATCAGCCCCAGCATTTT. Translated, it gives CAISESWDLSNQPQHF.

The rearrangement uses TRBV5-1 and TRBJ2-2; 8 nucleotides align to TRBD1. V gave up 9 bases and J gave up 1 base; unmatched junction bases: 8. Per the germline V gene, CDR1 is SGHRS and CDR2 is YFSETQ. This CDR3 has 15 residues. CDR3: CATRAQGGNTGELFF. CDR3 nucleotide sequence: TGCGCCACCAGAGCACAGGGGGGGAACACCGGGGAGCTGTTTTTT.

The chain links TRBV5-6 to TRBJ2-1, with TRBD2 matching over 9 bases. Germline CDR1 SGHDT, CDR2 YYEEEE. The CDR3 extends over 15 amino acids. V was pared by 2 bases and J by 5 bases, with 5 bases of the junction left unmatched. The CDR3 DNA sequence: TGTGCCAGCAGCTTAAGCGGGGGGCAGCACAATGAGCAGTTCTTC. Translation: CASSLSGGQHNEQFF.

The J gene is TRBJ2-2, the V gene TRBV5-4; the match to TRBD2 covers 7 bases. V was clipped by 5 bases and J by 7 bases; unmatched bases: 2. The CDR3 covers 12 residues. Germline CDR1 reads SGHNT; CDR2 reads YYREEE (reference sequence). For the CDR3, the DNA is TGTGCCAGCAGTTCGGGGGGCGGGGAGCTGTTTTTT. This gives the protein CASSSGGGELFF.

The chain carries TRBV11-2 and TRBJ2-7; D gene uncertain. Germline loops: CDR1 SGHAT, CDR2 FQNNGV. This CDR3 is 14 amino acids long. V was shortened by 2 bases and J by 2 bases, with 10 bases between the two germline ends. In DNA, the CDR3 is TGTGCCAGCAGCTTAAATACGGGCCCCTACGAGCAGTACTTC. Residues: CASSLNTGPYEQYF.

V and J are TRBV4-1 and TRBJ2-4, with 9 bases that match TRBD1. The length of the CDR3 is 18 residues. V dropped 7 bases and J dropped 8; count of bases not matched to a gene: 21. Germline CDR1 reads MGHRA; CDR2 reads YSYEKL. The CDR3 is CASTREPGQGTRFDIQYF. Here the CDR3 DNA reads TGCGCCAGCACTCGAGAGCCAGGACAGGGGACCAGGTTCGACATTCAGTACTTC.

This clone occurred once. This chain uses TRBV5-1 with TRBJ1-2; TRBD1 matches 12 bases. The CDR3 spans 14 residues. The V segment lost 5 bases and the J segment 7 bases; nucleotides outside the gene matches: 6. CDR1 is SGHRS, CDR2 YFSETQ, per germline. This chain's CDR3 is CASRPGTGGSGYTF. The CDR3 DNA is TGCGCCAGCAGGCCCGGGACAGGGGGCAGTGGCTACACCTTC.

The V and J genes are TRBV2 and TRBJ2-7, with D possibly being TRBD1 (5 bases). V dropped 2 bases and J dropped 0 bases, with 14 bases sitting between them. Germline loops: CDR1 SNHLY, CDR2 FYNNEI. The CDR3 totals 16 residues. The CDR3 region has the DNA TGTGCCAGCAGTGAAATGGCAGGGCCCCTCTCCTACGAGCAGTACTTC. Translation gives CASSEMAGPLSYEQYF.

The V and J genes are TRBV5-1 and TRBJ2-1; 8 bases match TRBD2. Germline V gene sequence: CDR1 SGHRS, CDR2 YFSETQ. CDR3 size: 12 residues. V was clipped by 3 bases and J by 9 bases; unmatched bases: 2. The CDR3 region is CASSSGLGEQFF. The CDR3 region has the DNA TGCGCCAGCAGCTCGGGACTAGGTGAGCAGTTCTTC.

V usage is TRBV25-1 and J usage is TRBJ2-3, with TRBD1 matching 7 bases. Germline-derived CDR1 and CDR2 are MGHDK and SYGVNS. V was clipped by 5 bases and J by 5 bases; unmatched bases: 7. This CDR3 is 14 amino acids long. The CDR3 DNA sequence: TGTGCCAGCAGTTTACCGGGACAGCAAGATACGCAGTATTTT. It specifies CASSLPGQQDTQYF.

The chain has TRBV7-2 and TRBJ1-2; 9 nucleotides match TRBD1. The germline V gene has CDR1 SGHTA and CDR2 FQGNSA. The CDR3 consists of 14 residues. Unmatched junction bases numbered 8, after V lost 7 bases and J lost 5 bases. For the CDR3, the DNA is TGTGCCAGCAACAAACAGGGGGCGTTGTATGGCTACACCTTC. Encoded protein: CASNKQGALYGYTF.

This chain connects TRBV5-4 to TRBJ1-2; D uncertain. Germline CDR1 SGHNT, CDR2 YYREEE (reference sequence). Trimming took off 0 bases at V and 7 bases at J, with 10 bases between the two ends. This CDR3 is built from 13 residues. This chain's CDR3 is CASSLDDDFGYTF. CDR3 in DNA: TGTGCCAGCAGCTTGGATGATGACTTTGGCTACACCTTC.

The chain combines TRBV16 with TRBJ1-4, with 9 bases fitting TRBD1. The CDR3 spans 15 residues. Germline loops: CDR1 KGHSY, CDR2 FQNENV. V trimming: 2 bases; J trimming: 4 bases; junction bases outside the gene matches: 2. Here the CDR3 reads CASSQPDRGNEKLFF. As DNA, the CDR3 is TGTGCCAGCAGCCAACCGGACAGGGGTAATGAAAAACTGTTTTTT.

V gene TRBV6-5 combines with J gene TRBJ2-7; no definite D call. V was clipped by 7 bases and J by 9 bases, with 16 bases between them. This CDR3 has 12 residues. The germline gives CDR1 MNHEY, CDR2 SVGAGI. The CDR3 region is CASTNLDTGQYF. The CDR3 nucleotides are TGTGCCAGCACTAATCTTGACACCGGGCAGTACTTC.

The rearrangement joins TRBV11-1 to TRBJ1-2; the match to TRBD1 covers 8 bases. Trimming took 4 bases from V and 8 from J; bases not matched to a gene: 12. The CDR3 runs to 15 residues. Germline assignment: CDR1 SGHAT and CDR2 FQDESV (reference sequence). The CDR3: CASSSVRGRFDGYTF. As DNA, the CDR3 is TGTGCCAGCAGCTCTGTCAGGGGGCGCTTCGACGGCTACACCTTC. Full variable domain (outside the CDR3, taken from reference TRBV11-1 and TRBJ1-2): EAEVAQSPRYKITEKSQAVAFWCDPISGHATLYWYRQILGQGPELLVQFQDESVVDDSQLPKDRFSAERLKGVDSTLKIQPAELGDSAMYLCASSSVRGRFDGYTFGSGTRLTVV.

The genes are TRBV7-8 and TRBJ2-3; 9 nucleotides match TRBD1. The V gene's germline CDR1 is SGHVS and CDR2 FQNEAQ. V was clipped by 11 bases and J by 2 bases; unmatched bases: 8. The length of the CDR3 is 14 residues. The CDR3 DNA sequence: TGTGCCTCATCCCGGGACAGGGCCACAGATACGCAGTATTTT. This sequence encodes CASSRDRATDTQYF.

This clone was seen just once. The chain joins TRBV15 to TRBJ1-5, with TRBD1 identical over 8 bases. Per germline, CDR1 LNHNV and CDR2 YYDKDF (reference sequence). This CDR3 region has 16 residues. Trimming at V came to 3 bases and at J to 5 bases, leaving 9 bases not matched to a gene. The CDR3 region has the DNA TGTGCCACCAGCAGGGGGACAGGTCGATTGCATCAGCCCCAGCATTTT. It is translated as CATSRGTGRLHQPQHF.

This clone has only one observation. The CDR3 DNA sequence: TGTGCCAGCACTCTTTGGGCGGGAGGTAGCAATCAGCCCCAGCATTTT. Its translation: CASTLWAGGSNQPQHF. This rearrangement joins TRBV28 to TRBJ1-5; D unresolved. V was trimmed by 7 bases and J by 0 bases, leaving 16 bases between them. The CDR3 consists of 16 residues. CDR1 is MDHEN, CDR2 SYDVKM, per germline.

This clone has a handful of counts. V usage is TRBV7-6 and J usage is TRBJ2-2, with 10 bases fitting TRBD2. Germline CDR1 reads SGHVS; CDR2 reads FNYEAQ. The CDR3 is made up of 17 amino acids. The V segment lost 4 bases and the J segment 3 bases; nucleotides outside the gene matches: 8. The CDR3 loop is CASSSIAGGWDTGELFF. CDR3 DNA sequence: TGTGCCAGCAGCTCAATAGCGGGGGGCTGGGACACCGGGGAGCTGTTTTTT.

The chain is built from TRBV6-5 and TRBJ1-1; D perhaps matches TRBD1 (6 bases). The CDR3 runs to 15 residues. The germline V gene encodes CDR1 MNHEY and CDR2 SVGAGI. Between the trimmed V and J ends, which lost 4 bases and 1 base, there was a span of 13 bases. CDR3 DNA sequence: TGTGCCAGCAGTTCCAATTTACAGGGGAACACTGAAGCTTTCTTT. Translating it yields CASSSNLQGNTEAFF.

The CDR3, as DNA: TGTGCCAGCAGTTCACAGGGTGCTGTTGAAGCTTTCTTT. Its protein product is CASSSQGAVEAFF. The rearrangement links TRBV6-5 to TRBJ1-1; D is perhaps TRBD1 (6 bases). The CDR3 spans 13 residues. Trimming removed 4 bases from V and 7 bases from J, with 13 bases in between. Germline lookup yields CDR1 MNHEY and CDR2 SVGAGI.

The chain recombines TRBV2 with TRBJ1-6, with D maybe TRBD1 (5 bases). Trimming left V 6 bases short and J 7 bases short, with 10 bases between. The CDR3 is 13 amino acids. Per the germline V gene, CDR1 is SNHLY and CDR2 is FYNNEI. As DNA, the CDR3 is TGTGCCAGCAGCAGGGAAACCAATTCACCCCTCCACTTT. Translation: CASSRETNSPLHF.

The chain carries TRBV9 and TRBJ2-2; a weak D match, TRBD2 (5 bases). The V gene lost 4 bases and the J gene lost 3 bases, with 22 bases spanning the gap. CDR3 size: 18 residues. Germline V gives CDR1 SGDLS, CDR2 YYNGEE. The CDR3 DNA is TGTGCCAGCAGCCCCCGAGGGCTAACAAGTATGGACACCGGGGAGCTGTTTTTT. It is translated as CASSPRGLTSMDTGELFF.

The chain links TRBV6-6 to TRBJ2-3, with no clear D. The CDR3 consists of 12 residues. In germline, CDR1 is MNHNY, CDR2 SVGAGI (reference sequence). Trimming took 6 bases from V and 6 from J, leaving 10 bases between them. The CDR3 loop is CASSELVDTQYF. The CDR3 DNA sequence: TGTGCCAGCAGCGAGCTTGTGGATACGCAGTATTTT.

The chain couples TRBV6-5 to TRBJ1-2; D may be TRBD1 (6 bases). The CDR3 length is 13 residues. V lost 2 bases to trimming and J lost 5 bases, with 9 bases between them. Per the germline V gene, CDR1 is MNHEY and CDR2 is SVGAGI. The CDR3 DNA reads as TGTGCCAGCAGTTACGGGGGGCGGTATGGCTACACCTTC. Protein: CASSYGGRYGYTF.

The chain uses TRBV3-1 (or the pseudogene TRBV3-2) and TRBJ2-4; D gene uncertain. Trimming took off 1 base at V and 5 bases at J, with 6 bases between the two ends. The CDR3 has 13 amino acids. Germline-derived CDR1 and CDR2 are LGHDT and YNNKEL (reference sequence). Here the CDR3 reads CASSQAAQNIQYF. Written as DNA, the CDR3 is TGTGCCAGCAGCCAAGCGGCTCAAAACATTCAGTACTTC.

The CDR3 DNA is TGCGCCAGCAGCCACCCCGGGAAGGGAAGCTCTAGATACGAGCAGTACTTC. This translates into CASSHPGKGSSRYEQYF. This chain uses TRBV4-1 with TRBJ2-7, with D possibly matching TRBD2 (5 bases). Deletions cut 3 bases from V and 4 bases from J, with 22 bases between. Looked up from germline, CDR1 is MGHRA and CDR2 is YSYEKL. The CDR3 spans 17 residues.

The CDR3 spells CASSPIRGDRTGELFF. The CDR3 DNA reads TGTGCCAGCAGCCCGATCAGGGGGGATCGCACCGGGGAGCTGTTTTTT. The chain recombines TRBV11-2 with TRBJ2-2; D may be TRBD1 (7 bases). CDR3 length equals 16 residues. CDR1 and CDR2 (germline): SGHAT, FQNNGV. Trimming removed 5 bases from V and 4 bases from J, with 17 bases in between.

The chain carries TRBV9 and TRBJ1-4, with 9 bases identical to TRBD1. With V trimmed by 3 bases and J by 7 bases, 7 bases remained unmatched. Germline assignment: CDR1 SGDLS and CDR2 YYNGEE. CDR3 length: 15 amino acids. As DNA, the CDR3 is TGTGCCAGCAGCGCCCCGGGACAGGGAAGTGAAAAACTGTTTTTT. Amino acids: CASSAPGQGSEKLFF.

In the case of this clone: At one boundary the junction diverges from the germline segment, which might be a read error. The rearrangement joins TRBV3-1 (or the pseudogene TRBV3-2) to TRBJ1-2; D is possibly TRBD1 (5 bases). The CDR3 totals 11 residues. Per germline, CDR1 LGHDT and CDR2 YNNKEL (reference sequence). CDR3 DNA sequence: TGTGCCAGCAGTCCGGGTAGGGGCTACATCTTC. Residues: CASSPGRGYIF.